This section outlines one T cell receptor beta chain sequence together with its context. It lacks a known antigen. Per-nucleotide qualities are absent, and no much larger clonotype sits a single base away. TCRbeta CDR3 regions were amplified from genomic DNA using the immunoSEQ Assay, a bias-controlled multiplex PCR. In the original analysis: Nucleated cell counts per sample were estimated from amplification of reference gene primers within the assay. To quantify the absolute abundance of each unique TCRbeta CDR3 rearrangement, sequence reads were collapsed and filtered. For each sample, productive Simpson clonality was calculated by taking the square root of Simpson's diversity index across productive rearrangements. TCRdb limited this immuneACCESS table to in-frame rearrangements with V and J called. A share of clones is missing; checked studies link under half to unresolved V genes, and the rest is unexplained. V, J and clone size reflect that table, while D and trimming were determined from the DNA. A total of 200,000 to 300,000 clones appear in this sample, 70% to 90% of them only once. The ten most abundant clones make up under 5% of the sample.

Whole blood was collected in K2EDTA tubes by collaborating institutions according to the institutions' own protocols. For TCRbeta analysis, collaborators shipped samples in one of three forms: frozen whole blood, isolated PBMCs, or DNA extracted from either of those sample types. This record comes from a study of blood T cell repertoires in COVID-19 (dated by TCRdb to about 2020). The study in broad terms: The collaborator samples originated in the United States, Italy and Spain and spanned the acute and convalescent phases of COVID-19. The samples were drawn from the first 160 participants of the ongoing ImmuneRACE study and from roughly 1,300 subjects provided by 6 global collaborators. The repertoires were released in a freely available public database intended as a resource for research on the immune response to SARS-CoV-2. The material from the prospective study consisted of cDNA or gDNA derived from T cells, B-cell-depleted T cells, or PBMCs. Where available, HLA class I and class II types were obtained from metadata supplied by the sample provider rather than from assay-based typing. The dataset comprised deeply sampled blood TCRbeta repertoires from subjects exposed to, actively infected with, or recovered from COVID-19. Nearly every sample came with metadata listing a de-identified subject ID, COVID-19 status, age in years and sex. General conclusions and limits of the study: Clinical and demographic metadata were provided uncurated, with the amount varying by source and participant.

The sequence was collected from a man aged 45-60 years with acute or convalescent COVID-19. Specimen: peripheral blood.

The bases are TGTGCCAGCAGCCCGTTATCCCACACTGAAGCTTTCTTT. This yields the protein CASSPLSHTEAFF. Recombination connected TRBV11-2 to TRBJ1-1; a confident D gene designation cannot be given. V and J are truncated by 5 bases and 3 bases respectively, leaving an intervening sequence of 10 bases. CDR1 and CDR2 are read off the germline V gene as SGHAT and FQNNGV. The CDR3 contains 13 residues, cysteine and phenylalanine counted. Left in the record is the CDR3 DNA by itself, 39 bases read in frame from the first base. Where the CDR3 stops, the reference TRBV11-2 and TRBJ1-1 genes take over; the full variable domain is EAGVAQSPRYKIIEKRQSVAFWCNPISGHATLYWYQQILGQGPKLLIQFQNNGVVDDSQLPKDRFSAERLKGVDSTLKIQPAKLEDSAVYLCASSPLSHTEAFFGQGTRLTVV.